This T cell receptor beta chain was sequenced during a study of blood T cell repertoires in COVID-19. Study background: PBMCs, B-cell-depleted T cells, or T cells were the source of the cDNA or gDNA that made up the material.

The CDR3 sequence is 15 residues long. Germline V gene data show CDR1 as MGHRA and CDR2 as YSYEKL. V lost 5 bases, J lost 4 bases, and 10 bases stayed unmatched. In the original workflow: It was from reference gene primer amplification that nucleated cell counts were estimated. The table came from immunoSEQ multiplex PCR; TCRdb's copy has only in-frame clones and leaves some out. V, J and clone size reflect that table, while D and trimming were determined from the DNA. The sample records under 45,000 clones, roughly 88% being singletons. The receptor comes from a woman in her thirties or forties with acute or convalescent COVID-19. The sample comprised peripheral blood. The chain has TRBV4-1 and TRBJ1-2; 7 positions agree with TRBD1. In nucleotides, the CDR3 is TGCGCCAGCAGCTTAAGACAGGGAGAGGGCTATGGCTACACCTTC. Amino acid sequence: CASSLRQGEGYGYTF.